The table lists the clone carrying this TCR beta chain with many counts. Time point defined: newly diagnosed GD, antithyroid drugs for less than 3 months. After RNA was extracted from PBMCs, the TCR library was made from it. Staff drew around 10 milliliters of peripheral blood into EDTA tubes. Arm-PCR of CDR3 regions and iRepertoire HTBI primers were used to build TCR beta libraries. TCRdb reprocessed the multiplex PCR reads via MiXCR and lists one record per CDR3 protein. The table has roughly 400,000 distinct CDR3 sequences, 16% seen once; the top ten hold around 23%. This entry is derived from a study of regulatory T cells in long-lasting Graves disease. Deletions cut 3 bases from V and 1 base from J, with 6 bases between. The length of the CDR3 is 14 residues. This sample also belongs to another study, concerning T cells in Graves' hyperthyroidism and ophthalmopathy. Per that study: Newly diagnosed patients aged 18 to 65 had hyperthyroidism of under 2 months' duration. Diagnoses rested on clinical symptoms, serum thyroxine and TRAb, thyroid ultrasound and orbital computed tomography.

The sample here was peripheral blood mononuclear cells (PBMCs), taken at new diagnosis, from a patient treated with antithyroid drugs. This receptor was taken from a young woman with Graves disease. The chain couples TRBV12-3 or TRBV12-4 to TRBJ2-2; D not resolved. The CDR3 region has the DNA TGTGCCAGCAGTTTGCTTTTGAACACCGGGGAGCTGTTTTTT. Its translation is CASSLLLNTGELFF.